This is a list of T cell receptor beta chains from one sample in a study of regulatory and conventional T cells in RAG deficiency. Here immunoSEQ multiplex PCR was the method, and the copy in TCRdb shows in-frame clones only, minus some. Of roughly 7,100 clones in the sample, around nine tenths were seen once. These data also featured in a second study, about regulatory T cells.

The material sequenced was CD127- CD25+ CD4+ Tregs sorted from blood. These receptors all stem from a human donor in good health. Both conserved end residues are part of each CDR3. A D gene is named only where the DNA matches it firmly. Size is omitted from some rows. Given values are once, few, many or a class for expanded clones.

>TRBJ2-7|TRBV5-1|-|TRBD1
TGCGCCAGTACCCCGGGACAGGGTAACGAGCAGTACTTC
CASTPGQGNEQYF
>TRBJ1-5|TRBV6-1|-|-
TGTGCCAGCAGTGAACAGGGCCCTTATAGCAATCAGCCCCAGCATTTT
CASSEQGPYSNQPQHF
>TRBJ2-1|TRBV7-2|once|TRBD2
TGTGCCAGCAGCTTACCGCGGGGGAAGTACAATGAGCAGTTCTTC
CASSLPRGKYNEQFF
>TRBJ2-6|TRBV7-9|-|-
TGTGCCAGCAGCTTAGCCACGAGGAAAATCTCTGGGGCCAACGTCCTGACTTTC
CASSLATRKISGANVLTF
>TRBJ2-3|TRBV5-1|-|-
TGCGCCAGCAGCTTGGCGGACTCCACAGATACGCAGTATTTT
CASSLADSTDTQYF
>TRBJ2-1|TRBV5-6|-|-
TGTGCCAGCAGCCCTACACAGGACTCCTACAATGAGCAGTTCTTC
CASSPTQDSYNEQFF
>TRBJ2-5|TRBV7-2|-|TRBD2
TGTGCCAGCAGCTTAGTGACTAGCCCCAGAGAGACCCAGTACTTC
CASSLVTSPRETQYF
>TRBJ1-2|TRBV2|-|-
TGTGCCAGCAGTATGACAGATTATGGCTACACCTTC
CASSMTDYGYTF
>TRBJ2-5|TRBV11-2|few|-
TGTGCCAGCAGGGCTGCGGGGGAGACCCAGTACTTC
CASRAAGETQYF
>TRBJ2-1|TRBV10-3|-|-
TGTGCCATCAGATCCCCTATCAACAATGAGCAGTTCTTC
CAIRSPINNEQFF
>TRBJ1-6|TRBV7-2|once|TRBD1
TGTGCCAGCTCCGGGACAGGAGGTTCACCCCTCCACTTT
CASSGTGGSPLHF
>TRBJ1-2|TRBV12-5|-|-
TGTGCTAGTGGTTTGTCAGGGTACGGCTACACCTTC
CASGLSGYGYTF
>TRBJ2-7|TRBV5-1|-|TRBD2
TGCGCCAGCAGCTTGGAACTAGCGGGGGGGTCCTACGAGCAGTACTTC
CASSLELAGGSYEQYF
>TRBJ1-2|TRBV9|-|-
TGTGCCAGCAGCGTATGGGATAGGGAGGCCTATGGCTACACCTTC
CASSVWDREAYGYTF
>TRBJ1-1|TRBV6-1|-|-
TGTGCCAGCAGCCGACGGGGTGACACTGAAGCTTTCTTT
CASSRRGDTEAFF
>TRBJ1-1|TRBV18|-|-
TGTGCCAGCTCACTACAATTAGAGGGCGCGGCTTTCTTT
CASSLQLEGAAFF
>TRBJ1-2|TRBV5-1|-|TRBD1
TGCGCCAGCAGCTTATATGACAGGGCTGCCAGCGGTGGCTACACCTTC
CASSLYDRAASGGYTF
>TRBJ2-7|TRBV5-1|-|TRBD1
TGCGCCAGCAGCAGTTCTACAGGGGGCTACGAGCAGTACTTC
CASSSSTGGYEQYF
>TRBJ2-3|TRBV10-3|-|-
TGTGCCATCAGTGCCCCCCGACAGAGCTCTAGCACAGATACGCAGTATTTT
CAISAPRQSSSTDTQYF
>TRBJ1-1|TRBV6-6|-|TRBD1
TGTGCCAGCAGTTTCGACAGGGCTGAAGCTTTCTTT
CASSFDRAEAFF
>TRBJ1-1|TRBV2|-|-
TGTGCCACCCGGAACACTGAAGCTTTCTTT
CATRNTEAFF
>TRBJ1-6|TRBV15|-|-
TGTGCCACCAGCAGAGAGGAGCCGGGGAATTCACCCCTCCACTTT
CATSREEPGNSPLHF
>TRBJ2-7|TRBV9|-|-
TGTGCCAGCAGCGAGGGGGGGGAGCAGTACTTC
CASSEGGEQYF
>TRBJ1-2|TRBV19|-|-
TGTGCCAGTAGTAGGTACCCCCAGGGGCAATCCTATGGCTACACCTTC
CASSRYPQGQSYGYTF